This T cell receptor (beta chain) stems from a study of T-cell reconstitution after alpha-beta-depleted transplantation in children. This clonotype was picked up a small number of times. The authors prepared the TCRbeta library with unique molecular identifiers. TCRdb passed the PCR reads through MiXCR, listing each CDR3 protein once. The data hold about 690,000 distinct CDR3 sequences, with approximately 16% observed a single time. The ends lost 3 bases at V and 0 bases at J; junction bases unmatched: 2. CDR3 length equals 15 residues. Germline CDR1 LNHDA, CDR2 SQIVND (reference sequence). This chain connects TRBV19 to TRBJ2-3, with TRBD1 matching 8 bases. Sequenced material: PBMCs from the stem cell graft donor, taken from the stem cell graft. This clonotype originated in a human donor who donated a stem cell graft to a child with acute myeloid leukemia. CDR3 sequence (DNA): TGTGCCAGTAGTATCTGGGACAGGAGCACAGATACGCAGTATTTT. Amino acid sequence: CASSIWDRSTDTQYF.